Listed below are T cell receptor beta chains from one sample, sequenced in a study of T-cell memory formation after mild COVID-19. TCRdb re-analysed the 5' RACE reads in MiXCR, keeping a single row per CDR3 protein. The data contain 150,000 to 200,000 distinct CDR3 sequences, approximately 14% of them singletons. Source material: PBMCs or a T cell subset sorted from them (not recorded which). All receptors come from an adult woman who had mild COVID-19 (a few samples of this study predate the infection). Cell type and time point are not known. Each CDR3 is given with its conserved first and last residue. Fields, in order: clone size, D gene, V gene, J gene, CDR3 protein, CDR3 DNA. A D gene is named only where the DNA matches it firmly. Not every row has a clone size; where given, it reads once, few, many or a size class.

>-|TRBD2|TRBV7-3|TRBJ2-1
CASSLPLAGVQEQFF
TGTGCCAGCAGCTTACCCCTAGCGGGAGTGCAAGAGCAGTTCTTC
>-|-|TRBV20-1|TRBJ2-1
CSARSTLGDNEQFF
TGCAGTGCCCGATCCACACTAGGGGACAATGAGCAGTTCTTC
>few|-|TRBV13|TRBJ2-1
CASSFGSGSVLSEQFF
TGTGCCAGCAGCTTCGGGTCAGGGAGCGTACTTAGTGAGCAGTTCTTC
>-|TRBD2|TRBV4-2|TRBJ2-4
CASSQATGGPGIQYF
TGTGCCAGCAGCCAAGCCACGGGAGGGCCGGGCATTCAGTACTTC
>few|-|TRBV4-1|TRBJ2-2
CASSQEARVVNTGELFF
TGCGCCAGCAGCCAAGAGGCCAGGGTTGTGAACACCGGGGAGCTGTTTTTT
>many|TRBD1|TRBV29-1|TRBJ2-7
CSARQGGHEEQYF
TGCAGCGCCCGACAGGGGGGGCATGAGGAGCAGTACTTC
>few|-|TRBV6-4|TRBJ2-3
CASSDKLTADTQYF
TGTGCCAGCAGTGACAAATTGACCGCAGATACGCAGTATTTT
>-|-|TRBV5-1|TRBJ2-2
CASSLQPSNTGELFF
TGCGCCAGCAGCTTGCAGCCCTCAAACACCGGGGAGCTGTTTTTT
>-|-|TRBV24-1|TRBJ2-3
CATRGGGISTDTQYF
TGTGCCACCAGAGGAGGGGGCATAAGCACAGATACGCAGTATTTT
>-|-|TRBV20-1|TRBJ2-2
CSASPLANTGELFF
TGCAGTGCTAGTCCACTCGCGAACACCGGGGAGCTGTTTTTT
>few|-|TRBV6-1|TRBJ2-3
CASRPPGRRTDTQYF
TGTGCCAGCAGGCCCCCGGGACGTCGCACAGATACGCAGTATTTT
>-|TRBD1|TRBV29-1|TRBJ2-7
CSVAGTGGRYEQYF
TGCAGCGTTGCCGGGACAGGGGGCAGGTACGAGCAGTACTTC
>few|TRBD2|TRBV7-3|TRBJ2-7
CASSLTPVLAENYEQYF
TGTGCCAGCAGCTTAACCCCGGTGCTAGCGGAAAACTACGAGCAGTACTTC
>-|TRBD1|TRBV7-6|TRBJ2-7
CASSFGTGLSYEQYF
TGTGCCAGCAGCTTTGGGACAGGGTTGTCGTACGAGCAGTACTTC
>-|-|TRBV25-1|TRBJ1-2
CASSASGNYGYTF
TGTGCCAGCAGTGCCTCGGGTAACTATGGCTACACCTTC
>-|TRBD2|TRBV6-2/TRBV6-3|TRBJ2-7
CASRPLGRGFSYEQYF
TGTGCCAGCAGACCCCTGGGGCGGGGGTTCTCCTACGAGCAGTACTTC
>few|-|TRBV4-3|TRBJ2-3
CASSQEGQGGSQYF
TGCGCCAGCAGCCAAGAGGGGCAGGGAGGCTCGCAGTATTTT
>many|-|TRBV3-1|TRBJ2-7
CASSHPQGRSYEQYF
TGTGCCAGCAGCCACCCCCAGGGTAGGTCCTACGAGCAGTACTTC
>few|-|TRBV5-1|TRBJ1-4
CASSLGTVGIEKLFF
TGCGCCAGCAGCTTGGGGACAGTTGGGATTGAAAAACTGTTTTTT
>-|TRBD1|TRBV19|TRBJ2-2
CATQTGRNTGELFF
TGTGCCACGCAGACAGGGCGGAACACCGGGGAGCTGTTTTTT
>-|TRBD1|TRBV7-8|TRBJ2-7
CASSPRQGATYEQYF
TGTGCCAGCAGTCCGAGACAGGGGGCGACCTACGAGCAGTACTTC
>-|-|TRBV5-8|TRBJ2-6
CASSFLGSGGANVLTF
TGTGCCAGCAGCTTCCTCGGGTCAGGAGGGGCCAACGTCCTGACTTTC
>-|TRBD2|TRBV7-9|TRBJ2-7
CASLLSGAPYEQYF
TGTGCCAGCCTCCTCAGCGGGGCCCCCTACGAGCAGTACTTC
>few|-|TRBV4-1|TRBJ1-5
CASSHLGGWPQHF
TGCGCCAGCAGCCACTTGGGGGGCTGGCCCCAGCATTTT
>-|-|TRBV12-3/TRBV12-4|TRBJ2-1
CASSLGVRSLGDRQFF
TGTGCCAGCAGTTTAGGTGTTCGCTCCCTCGGGGATCGGCAGTTCTTC
>once|-|TRBV14|TRBJ2-7
CASSRTLGHHYEQYF
TGTGCCAGCAGCCGGACCTTGGGCCATCACTACGAGCAGTACTTC
>few|-|TRBV6-2/TRBV6-3|TRBJ2-1
CASSSAGYEQFF
TGTGCCAGCAGTTCGGCAGGGTATGAGCAGTTCTTC
>few|TRBD2|TRBV12-3/TRBV12-4|TRBJ2-1
CASSFIGRANSYNEQFF
TGTGCCAGCAGTTTCATCGGGAGGGCCAACTCCTACAATGAGCAGTTCTTC
>many|TRBD1|TRBV7-8|TRBJ1-5
CASSRRTGTGNQPQHF
TGTGCCAGCAGCCGGAGAACCGGGACAGGAAATCAGCCCCAGCATTTT
>few|TRBD1|TRBV5-1|TRBJ2-7
CASSLRAPPGQGYEQYF
TGCGCCAGCAGCTTGAGGGCCCCTCCGGGACAGGGCTACGAGCAGTACTTC
>few|TRBD1|TRBV5-1|TRBJ1-6
CASRAGTADSPLHF
TGCGCCAGCAGGGCCGGGACAGCAGATTCACCCCTCCACTTT
>-|TRBD1|TRBV12-3/TRBV12-4|TRBJ2-5
CASSTRTGGPPETQYF
TGTGCCAGCAGCACCAGGACAGGGGGCCCTCCAGAGACCCAGTACTTC
>few|TRBD1|TRBV24-1|TRBJ2-5
CATSDPGQGRVRETQYF
TGTGCCACCAGTGACCCCGGACAGGGGAGAGTTAGAGAGACCCAGTACTTC
>-|TRBD1|TRBV12-3/TRBV12-4|TRBJ1-1
CASRWTGNGTEAFF
TGTGCCAGCAGATGGACAGGGAACGGCACTGAAGCTTTCTTT
>-|-|TRBV18|TRBJ2-1
CASSPDRNYNEQFF
TGTGCCAGCTCACCGGACAGAAACTACAATGAGCAGTTCTTC
>-|TRBD2|TRBV27|TRBJ2-3
CASSSRTSGGDTQYF
TGTGCCAGCAGTTCACGGACTAGCGGGGGTGATACGCAGTATTTT
>few|-|TRBV6-2/TRBV6-3|TRBJ2-1
CASSPGGPSDYNEQFF
TGTGCCAGCAGCCCCGGGGGGCCGTCCGACTACAATGAGCAGTTCTTC
>few|-|TRBV5-4|TRBJ2-6
CASSLAQGEPGANVLTF
TGTGCCAGCAGCTTGGCACAGGGCGAGCCTGGGGCCAACGTCCTGACTTTC
>-|-|TRBV6-2/TRBV6-3|TRBJ2-5
CASSYYAAGTILQETQYF
TGTGCCAGCAGTTATTATGCCGCCGGGACAATTCTTCAAGAGACCCAGTACTTC
>few|TRBD2|TRBV25-1|TRBJ2-2
CASSESSGGPGASGELFF
TGTGCCAGCAGCGAGTCTAGCGGGGGGCCAGGTGCTAGCGGGGAGCTGTTTTTT
>many|-|TRBV9|TRBJ2-5
CASSVGLNQETQYF
TGTGCCAGCAGCGTGGGACTGAACCAAGAGACCCAGTACTTC
>-|TRBD2|TRBV20-1|TRBJ2-2
CSARDIPSSGSTGELFF
TGCAGTGCTAGAGACATACCTTCGAGCGGGAGCACCGGGGAGCTGTTTTTT
>few|-|TRBV4-1|TRBJ2-3
CASSPGGATDTQYF
TGCGCCAGCAGCCCAGGGGGGGCCACAGATACGCAGTATTTT